These T cell receptor beta chains were read from a single sample in a study of OX40 agonist ivuxolimab in advanced cancers. The data were produced by immunoSEQ multiplex PCR, yet TCRdb's version contains in-frame clones alone and is incomplete. The profile shows roughly 80,000 clones, approximately 85% of them singletons. This material consisted of CD4+ or CD8+ T cells sorted from blood, taken in a trial of the OX40 agonist ivuxolimab. The origin of the receptors is an adult with an advanced solid tumor such as melanoma, head and neck, liver or kidney cancer. Each CDR3 is given with its conserved first and last residue. The D gene is left open where the match is weak. Clone size, where shown, is once, few, many, or a class for clones that have expanded.

V gene: TRBV15; J gene: TRBJ2-5; clone size: NA; D gene: TRBD1; CDR3 DNA: TGTGCCACCAGCAGAGGGTCGGCGGACAGGGGGAAGACCCAGTACTTC; CDR3 protein: CATSRGSADRGKTQYF
V gene: TRBV20-1; J gene: TRBJ2-3; clone size: NA; D gene: NA; CDR3 DNA: TGCAGTGCTAGAGGGAGAGCCGCTTGG; CDR3 protein: CSARGRAAW
V gene: TRBV5-6; J gene: TRBJ1-2; clone size: NA; D gene: NA; CDR3 DNA: TGTGCCAGCAGCTTGCGGTCAGTTAACTATGGCTACACCTTC; CDR3 protein: CASSLRSVNYGYTF
V gene: TRBV18; J gene: TRBJ2-7; clone size: once; D gene: TRBD1; CDR3 DNA: TGTGCCAGCTCACACGGGGACAGGGGGCAATACGAGCAGTACTTC; CDR3 protein: CASSHGDRGQYEQYF
V gene: TRBV28; J gene: TRBJ2-3; clone size: NA; D gene: TRBD2; CDR3 DNA: TGTGCCAGCAGTTCCAAGCGGGAAAGCACAGATACGCAGTATTTT; CDR3 protein: CASSSKRESTDTQYF
V gene: TRBV6-6; J gene: TRBJ2-5; clone size: NA; D gene: TRBD2; CDR3 DNA: TGTGCCAGCAGTTTAAATAGCGGGGGGGCGGAGACCCAGTACTTC; CDR3 protein: CASSLNSGGAETQYF
V gene: TRBV19; J gene: TRBJ2-1; clone size: NA; D gene: TRBD2; CDR3 DNA: TGTGCCAGTAGTAAGACTAGCGGGAGTTACAATGAGCAGTTCTTC; CDR3 protein: CASSKTSGSYNEQFF
V gene: TRBV5-6; J gene: TRBJ1-1; clone size: NA; D gene: NA; CDR3 DNA: TGTGCCAGCAGCTTTAGGACCTCCACAAACACTGAAGCTTTCTTT; CDR3 protein: CASSFRTSTNTEAFF
V gene: TRBV19; J gene: TRBJ2-2; clone size: NA; D gene: NA; CDR3 DNA: TGTGCCAGTAGTATATCCATCCGGGGAAACACCGGGGAGCTGTTTTTT; CDR3 protein: CASSISIRGNTGELFF
V gene: TRBV12-5; J gene: TRBJ2-5; clone size: few; D gene: NA; CDR3 DNA: TGTGCTAGTGGTTTGGGAGGGCTGTACCAAGAGACCCAGTACTTC; CDR3 protein: CASGLGGLYQETQYF
V gene: TRBV4-1; J gene: TRBJ1-1; clone size: once; D gene: NA; CDR3 DNA: TGCGCCAGCAGCCAAGTAGGTAGGGCAGGGACCACTGAAGCTTTCTTT; CDR3 protein: CASSQVGRAGTTEAFF
V gene: TRBV14; J gene: TRBJ2-5; clone size: NA; D gene: NA; CDR3 DNA: TGTGCCAGCAGCCAGGGGGCTCGATCGGAGACCCAGTACTTC; CDR3 protein: CASSQGARSETQYF
V gene: TRBV7-3; J gene: TRBJ1-2; clone size: NA; D gene: NA; CDR3 DNA: TGTGCCAGCAGCTTAGGACAGAACTATGGCTACACCTTC; CDR3 protein: CASSLGQNYGYTF
V gene: TRBV5-1; J gene: TRBJ2-6; clone size: NA; D gene: NA; CDR3 DNA: TGCGCCAGCAGCTTTTCTATGGGGTTAGTCTCTGGGGCCAACGTCCTGACTTTC; CDR3 protein: CASSFSMGLVSGANVLTF
V gene: TRBV14; J gene: TRBJ2-5; clone size: NA; D gene: NA; CDR3 DNA: TGTGCCAGCAGCCAATATAAACTGGTCCAGTTAACGGAGACCCAGTACTTC; CDR3 protein: CASSQYKLVQLTETQYF
V gene: TRBV28; J gene: TRBJ2-7; clone size: once; D gene: NA; CDR3 DNA: TGTGCCAGCATTCAGGGCTACGAGCAGTACTTC; CDR3 protein: CASIQGYEQYF
V gene: TRBV4-2; J gene: TRBJ2-2; clone size: NA; D gene: NA; CDR3 DNA: TGTGCCAGCAGCCCCTCGGGCCGGGAGCTGTTTTTT; CDR3 protein: CASSPSGRELFF
V gene: TRBV5-3; J gene: TRBJ2-5; clone size: NA; D gene: NA; CDR3 DNA: TGTGCCAGAAGCTTCGCCAGGGGGAGGGAGACCCAGTACTTC; CDR3 protein: CARSFARGRETQYF
V gene: TRBV7-9; J gene: TRBJ2-1; clone size: NA; D gene: TRBD2; CDR3 DNA: TGTGCCAGCAGCTCAAGTGTTTTAGCGGGAGGGAAATACAATGAGCAGTTCTTC; CDR3 protein: CASSSSVLAGGKYNEQFF
V gene: TRBV2; J gene: TRBJ2-5; clone size: NA; D gene: NA; CDR3 DNA: TGTGCCAGCAGTGATATGAGGGAGACCCAGTACTTC; CDR3 protein: CASSDMRETQYF
V gene: TRBV10-3; J gene: TRBJ1-1; clone size: NA; D gene: NA; CDR3 DNA: TGTGCCATCAGGGATCCCGGGGGGAACACTGAAGCTTTCTTT; CDR3 protein: CAIRDPGGNTEAFF
V gene: TRBV30; J gene: TRBJ2-1; clone size: NA; D gene: NA; CDR3 DNA: TGTGCCTGGAGTAAGGGCACTTACAATGAGCAGTTCTTC; CDR3 protein: CAWSKGTYNEQFF
V gene: TRBV29-1; J gene: TRBJ2-1; clone size: NA; D gene: NA; CDR3 DNA: TGCAGCGTTGAGGTGGCAGGGTGGCGTGAGCAGTTCTTC; CDR3 protein: CSVEVAGWREQFF
V gene: TRBV7-2; J gene: TRBJ2-5; clone size: NA; D gene: TRBD1; CDR3 DNA: TGTGCCAGCAGCTTAGCGGGACAGGGGCAAGAGACCCAGTACTTC; CDR3 protein: CASSLAGQGQETQYF
V gene: TRBV7-2; J gene: TRBJ2-5; clone size: NA; D gene: TRBD2; CDR3 DNA: TGTGCCAGCAGCTTATCGACTAGCGGGAGGGCCAAAGAGACCCAGTACTTC; CDR3 protein: CASSLSTSGRAKETQYF
V gene: TRBV11-2; J gene: TRBJ1-5; clone size: NA; D gene: NA; CDR3 DNA: TGTGCCAGCAGCTACCGGACGGGAAGCAATCAGCCCCAGCATTTT; CDR3 protein: CASSYRTGSNQPQHF
V gene: TRBV28; J gene: TRBJ1-4; clone size: NA; D gene: NA; CDR3 DNA: TGTGCCAGCAGGCGACCACCTGGGGAAAAACTGTTTTTT; CDR3 protein: CASRRPPGEKLFF
V gene: TRBV19; J gene: TRBJ2-3; clone size: NA; D gene: NA; CDR3 DNA: TGTGCCAGTAGTGTCGGACTCTCCGGCGCAGATACGCAGTATTTT; CDR3 protein: CASSVGLSGADTQYF
V gene: TRBV2; J gene: TRBJ1-5; clone size: NA; D gene: NA; CDR3 DNA: TGTGCCAGCCGAGCAGGGGCTGTCGCGAATCAGCCCCAGCATTTT; CDR3 protein: CASRAGAVANQPQHF
V gene: TRBV2; J gene: TRBJ1-2; clone size: NA; D gene: TRBD1; CDR3 DNA: TGTGCCAGCAGTGCTGAGACAGGGGCTTATGGCTACACCTTC; CDR3 protein: CASSAETGAYGYTF
V gene: TRBV7-6; J gene: TRBJ2-7; clone size: NA; D gene: NA; CDR3 DNA: TGTGCCAGCAGCTTAGCGGGAGGTTCCTACGAGCAGTACTTC; CDR3 protein: CASSLAGGSYEQYF
V gene: TRBV7-9; J gene: TRBJ2-3; clone size: NA; D gene: TRBD1; CDR3 DNA: TGTGCCAGCAGCTTAGCGAGTCAGGGGGCAGATACGCAGTATTTT; CDR3 protein: CASSLASQGADTQYF
V gene: TRBV7-2; J gene: TRBJ1-2; clone size: NA; D gene: NA; CDR3 DNA: TGTGCCAGCAGCTTTTATTCACGGGATGGCTACACCTTC; CDR3 protein: CASSFYSRDGYTF
V gene: TRBV10-3; J gene: TRBJ2-1; clone size: NA; D gene: TRBD2; CDR3 DNA: TGTGCCACCAACGACCTAGCGGGGGGATTCAATGAGCAGTTCTTC; CDR3 protein: CATNDLAGGFNEQFF
V gene: TRBV10-3; J gene: TRBJ2-5; clone size: NA; D gene: NA; CDR3 DNA: TGTGCCATCAGTCGAGGAAGGGAGGAGACCCAGTACTTC; CDR3 protein: CAISRGREETQYF
V gene: TRBV5-1; J gene: TRBJ1-4; clone size: few; D gene: NA; CDR3 DNA: TGCGCCAGCAGCCTAAACAGAGGGGGAAAACTGTTTTTT; CDR3 protein: CASSLNRGGKLFF
V gene: TRBV28; J gene: TRBJ2-3; clone size: NA; D gene: TRBD2; CDR3 DNA: TGTGCCAGCAGTTTCCCCCTGATGGCGGGGGGCGCTAGCACAGATACGCAGTATTTT; CDR3 protein: CASSFPLMAGGASTDTQYF
V gene: TRBV7-3; J gene: TRBJ2-1; clone size: NA; D gene: TRBD2; CDR3 DNA: TGTGCCAGCAGCGCACTAGCGGGGCTTTCCTACAATGAGCAGTTCTTC; CDR3 protein: CASSALAGLSYNEQFF
V gene: TRBV11-2; J gene: TRBJ2-7; clone size: NA; D gene: NA; CDR3 DNA: TGTGCCAGCAGCCCGGACTGGGGTGGCGACGAGCAGTACTTC; CDR3 protein: CASSPDWGGDEQYF
V gene: TRBV28; J gene: TRBJ1-2; clone size: NA; D gene: NA; CDR3 DNA: TGTGCCAGCAGTTCCGTGTCGGGGGGTGACTATGGCTACACCTTC; CDR3 protein: CASSSVSGGDYGYTF